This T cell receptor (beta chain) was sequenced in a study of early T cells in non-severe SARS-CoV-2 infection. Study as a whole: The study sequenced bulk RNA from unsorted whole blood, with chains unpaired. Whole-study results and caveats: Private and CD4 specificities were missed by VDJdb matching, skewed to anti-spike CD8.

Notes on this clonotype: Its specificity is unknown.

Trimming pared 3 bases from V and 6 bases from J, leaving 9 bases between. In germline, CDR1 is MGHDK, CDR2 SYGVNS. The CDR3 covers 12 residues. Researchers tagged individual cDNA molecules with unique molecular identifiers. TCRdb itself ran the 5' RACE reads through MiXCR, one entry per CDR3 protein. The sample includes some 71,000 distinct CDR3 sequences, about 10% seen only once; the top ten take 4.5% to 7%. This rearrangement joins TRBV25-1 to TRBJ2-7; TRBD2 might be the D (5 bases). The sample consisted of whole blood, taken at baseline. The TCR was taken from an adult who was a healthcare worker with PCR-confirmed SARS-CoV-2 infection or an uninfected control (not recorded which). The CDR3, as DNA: TGTGCCAGCAGTGACCTAGCTCGCGAGCAGTACTTC. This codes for CASSDLAREQYF.